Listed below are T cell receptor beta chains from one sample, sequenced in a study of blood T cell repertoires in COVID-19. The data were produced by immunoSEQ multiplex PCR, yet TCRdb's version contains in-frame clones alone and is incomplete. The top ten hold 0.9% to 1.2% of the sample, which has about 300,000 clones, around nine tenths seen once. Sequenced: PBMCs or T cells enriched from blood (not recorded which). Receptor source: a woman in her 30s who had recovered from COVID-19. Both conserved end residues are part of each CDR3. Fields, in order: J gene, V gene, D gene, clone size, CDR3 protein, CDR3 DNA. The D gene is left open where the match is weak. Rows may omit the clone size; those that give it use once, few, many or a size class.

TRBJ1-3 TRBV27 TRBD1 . CASSFSARDRGHSGNTIYF TGTGCCAGCAGTTTTTCGGCACGAGACAGGGGACATTCCGGAAACACCATATATTTT
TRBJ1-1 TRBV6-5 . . CASSWRVDTEAFF TGTGCCAGCAGTTGGCGGGTCGACACTGAAGCTTTCTTT
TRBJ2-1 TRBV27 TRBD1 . CASSLGTGSNEQFF TGTGCCAGCAGTTTAGGGACAGGGAGCAATGAGCAGTTCTTC
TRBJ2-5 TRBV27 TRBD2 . CASGLAGGERTQYF TGTGCCAGCGGTCTAGCGGGAGGGGAAAGGACCCAGTACTTC
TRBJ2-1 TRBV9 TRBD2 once CASSPRLAGDLYNEQFF TGTGCCAGCAGCCCTCGACTAGCGGGAGATCTCTACAATGAGCAGTTCTTC
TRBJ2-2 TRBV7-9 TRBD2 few CASSRLAGADTGELFF TGTGCCAGCAGCCGACTAGCGGGAGCGGACACCGGGGAGCTGTTTTTT
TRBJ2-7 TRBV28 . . CASSPWGPLSTEQYF TGTGCCAGCAGCCCGTGGGGGCCCCTAAGTACCGAGCAGTACTTC
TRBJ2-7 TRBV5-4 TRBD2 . CASSWTGGRGYEQYF TGTGCCAGCAGCTGGACGGGCGGGAGGGGCTACGAGCAGTACTTC
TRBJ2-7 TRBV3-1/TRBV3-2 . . CASSPTDSYYEQYF TGTGCCAGCAGCCCCACCGACAGTTACTACGAGCAGTACTTC
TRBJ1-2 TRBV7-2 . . CASRLTGTELANYGYTF TGTGCCAGCAGATTAACAGGAACAGAGTTAGCTAACTATGGCTACACCTTC
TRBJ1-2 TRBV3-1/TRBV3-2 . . CASSLGQGRSGYTF TGTGCCAGCAGCCTTGGACAAGGGAGGTCTGGCTACACCTTC
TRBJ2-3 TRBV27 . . CASSSPPRDTQYF TGTGCCAGCAGTTCGCCGCCACGGGATACGCAGTATTTT
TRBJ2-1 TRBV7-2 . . CASRFLRSFYNEQFF TGTGCCAGCAGGTTTCTGAGGAGCTTCTACAATGAGCAGTTCTTC
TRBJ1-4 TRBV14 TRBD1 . CASSKQGATNEKLFF TGTGCCAGCAGCAAACAGGGGGCAACTAATGAAAAACTGTTTTTT
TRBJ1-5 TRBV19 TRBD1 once CASSIQGAGNQPQHF TGTGCCAGTAGTATCCAGGGGGCGGGAAATCAGCCCCAGCATTTT
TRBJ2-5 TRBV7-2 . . CASSLARNQETQYF TGTGCCAGCAGCTTAGCGAGGAACCAAGAGACCCAGTACTTC
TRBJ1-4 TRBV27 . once CASSLAPSGEKLFF TGTGCCAGCAGTTTAGCCCCTTCCGGGGAAAAACTGTTTTTT
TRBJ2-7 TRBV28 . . CASSPRRHYEQYF TGTGCCAGCAGTCCCCGCCGACACTACGAGCAGTACTTC
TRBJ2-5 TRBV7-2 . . CASSPRRTAAPFQETQYF TGTGCCAGCAGCCCCCGACGGACAGCCGCACCCTTCCAAGAGACCCAGTACTTC
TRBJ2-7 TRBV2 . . CASSEERGLIEEQYF TGTGCCAGCAGTGAAGAACGGGGACTTATTGAGGAGCAGTACTTC
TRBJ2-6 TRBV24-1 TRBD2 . CATSDYLAGPGANVLTF TGTGCCACCAGTGATTACCTAGCGGGCCCTGGGGCCAACGTCCTGACTTTC
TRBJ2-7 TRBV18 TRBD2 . CASSPEEGTSGIGSSYEQYF TGTGCCAGCTCACCAGAAGAGGGTACTAGCGGGATTGGGAGCTCCTACGAGCAGTACTTC
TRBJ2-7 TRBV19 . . CASSLVTGLYEQYF TGTGCCAGTAGCTTGGTTACAGGGCTCTACGAGCAGTACTTC
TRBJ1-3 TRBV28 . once CASSLGGEYFYGNTIYF TGTGCCAGCAGTTTAGGCGGAGAATACTTTTATGGGAACACCATATATTTT
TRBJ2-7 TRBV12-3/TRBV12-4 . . CASSLRGYEQYF TGTGCCAGCAGCCTACGGGGTTACGAGCAGTACTTC
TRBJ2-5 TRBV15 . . CASSGGASKETQYF TGTGCCTCTTCGGGGGGCGCATCCAAAGAGACCCAGTACTTC
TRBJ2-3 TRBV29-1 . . CSVDRDTQYF TGCAGCGTTGACCGGGATACGCAGTATTTT
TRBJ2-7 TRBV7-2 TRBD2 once CASSPPELAGGHQQYF TGTGCCAGCAGCCCCCCGGAACTAGCGGGAGGGCACCAGCAGTACTTC
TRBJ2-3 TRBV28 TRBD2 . CASSRLAGFTDTQYF TGTGCCAGCAGTCGACTAGCGGGATTCACAGATACGCAGTATTTT
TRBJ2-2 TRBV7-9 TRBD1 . CASSFRVGTANTGELFF TGTGCCAGCAGTTTTAGGGTGGGGACAGCGAACACCGGGGAGCTGTTTTTT
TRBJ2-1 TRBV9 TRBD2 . CASSAGLAVYNEQFF TGTGCCAGCAGCGCGGGACTAGCGGTTTACAATGAGCAGTTCTTC
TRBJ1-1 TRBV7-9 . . CASSLEVGGSSTEAFF TGTGCCAGCAGCTTAGAAGTAGGGGGAAGCAGCACTGAAGCTTTCTTT
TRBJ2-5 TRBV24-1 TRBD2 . CATSDQGTSGSLETQYF TGTGCCACCAGTGACCAGGGGACTAGCGGGAGTTTGGAGACCCAGTACTTC
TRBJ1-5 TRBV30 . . CAWGAGGAYQPQHF TGTGCCTGGGGAGCGGGGGGCGCGTATCAGCCCCAGCATTTT
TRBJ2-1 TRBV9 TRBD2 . CASSVAGLVSNEQFF TGTGCCAGCAGCGTAGCGGGACTAGTGAGCAATGAGCAGTTCTTC
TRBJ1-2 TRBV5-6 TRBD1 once CASSPGTGGGYGYTF TGTGCCAGCAGCCCGGGGACAGGGGGCGGCTATGGCTACACCTTC
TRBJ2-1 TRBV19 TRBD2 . CATSIVSGRASNEQFF TGTGCCACCAGTATAGTTAGCGGGAGGGCCTCCAATGAGCAGTTCTTC
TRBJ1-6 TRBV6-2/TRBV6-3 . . CASSFRDSLVALHF TGTGCCAGCAGCTTCCGGGATTCCTTGGTGGCCCTCCACTTT
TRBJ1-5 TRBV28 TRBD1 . CASSQGTVQPQHF TGTGCCAGCAGTCAAGGGACAGTTCAGCCCCAGCATTTT
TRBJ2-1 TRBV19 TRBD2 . CASSSGTSANEQFF TGTGCCAGTAGTTCCGGGACTAGTGCAAATGAGCAGTTCTTC
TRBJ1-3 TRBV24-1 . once CATSDKSGSSGNTIYF TGTGCCACCAGTGATAAGTCGGGTTCGTCGGGAAACACCATATATTTT
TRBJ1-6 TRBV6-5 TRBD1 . CASSSGTANSPLHF TGTGCCAGCAGTTCCGGGACAGCTAATTCACCCCTCCACTTT
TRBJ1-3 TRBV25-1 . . CASSAPFVNTIYF TGTGCCAGCAGTGCCCCCTTCGTTAACACCATATATTTT
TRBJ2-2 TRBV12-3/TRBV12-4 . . CASGDRGGELFF TGTGCCAGCGGAGACCGGGGCGGGGAGCTGTTTTTT
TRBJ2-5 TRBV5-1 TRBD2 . CASSLNLAGGLETQYF TGCGCCAGCAGCTTGAATCTAGCGGGAGGACTAGAGACCCAGTACTTC